This TCR beta chain came from a study of T-cell memory formation after mild COVID-19. Study information: Across donors, TCR clusters were largely donor specific.

V shed 1 base and J shed 10 bases, with 18 bases lying between them. Germline V gene lookup returns CDR1 KGHDR and CDR2 SFDVKD. The CDR3 sequence is 15 residues long. TCRdb analysed the 5' RACE reads with MiXCR anew, one entry per CDR3 protein. Altogether about 160,000 distinct CDR3 sequences are present, roughly 28% being singletons, with the ten largest covering about 12%. This clonotype was obtained from an adult woman who had mild COVID-19 (a few samples of this study predate the infection). Cell type and time point are not known. The gene calls are TRBV24-1 and TRBJ1-1, with D possibly matching TRBD1 (6 bases). The sequenced sample consisted of PBMCs or a T cell subset sorted from them (not recorded which). The CDR3 loop reads CATSDFSRGREVAFF. CDR3 coding DNA: TGTGCCACCAGTGATTTCAGCAGGGGAAGGGAGGTAGCTTTCTTT.